The present entry profiles one T cell receptor beta chain with its context. The antigen is unknown. The immunoSEQ assay was version 4, run in survey mode. The data were produced by immunoSEQ multiplex PCR, yet TCRdb's version contains in-frame clones alone and is incomplete. The sample has approximately 40,000 clones, roughly 74% seen once. This sample is part of a study of persistence of HIV-infected CD4 T cells. Trimming shortened V by 6 bases and J by 2 bases, and 16 bases separated the two germline ends. Germline V gives CDR1 SEHNR, CDR2 FQNEAQ (reference sequence). The CDR3 contains 16 residues. Overlapping HIV-1 Gag 15-mer peptides at roughly 1 ug per peptide per mL were used. Sorted nonresponding memory CD4+ T cells were CD40L-negative, CD69-negative, CD45RO-high.

The rearrangement links TRBV7-9 to TRBJ1-4; a possible D gene is TRBD1 (5 bases). The starting material was CD4+ T cells sorted from PBMCs after roughly 18-hour stimulation, obtained from a patient who received antiretroviral therapy. This sequence originates from an adult man with HIV who was CMV-seropositive. The CDR3 DNA sequence: TGTGCCAGCAGAAATGCAGGGTGGAGCACTAATGAAAAACTGTTTTTT. Encoded protein: CASRNAGWSTNEKLFF.